Below are 23 T cell receptor beta chains sequenced from a single sample in a study of T cells expressing NK-cell markers. One entry per CDR3 protein, without DNA, is what TCRdb gives after re-calling the 5' RACE reads. This sample's table reports under 600,000 distinct CDR3 sequences. The sample comprised blood T cells: a sorted CD56 or NKG2C T cell subset, CD4+ or CD8+ T cells, or bulk PBMC T cells (not recorded which). Source of these receptors: a woman in her forties or fifties in good health.

The chain couples TRBV4-1 to TRBJ2-7; TCRdb designates TRBD1, a call that cannot be tested without DNA. Germline V gene data show CDR1 as MGHRA and CDR2 as YSYEKL. This CDR3 contains 16 residues. CDR3: CASSPIRGQGLYEQYF.

The chain couples TRBV12-3 or TRBV12-4 to TRBJ1-3; the D call from TCRdb, TRBD1, cannot be confirmed without DNA. The CDR3 consists of 15 residues. The chain's CDR3 is CASSPQTGAGNTIYF.

The CDR3 region is CATSYRSGGSYNEQFF. The chain couples TRBV15 to TRBJ2-1; the D call of TRBD2 rests on TCRdb alone, since no DNA is present to check it. Germline assignment: CDR1 LNHNV and CDR2 YYDKDF (reference sequence). This CDR3 region has 16 residues.

The chain carries TRBV12-3 or TRBV12-4 and TRBJ1-1; TCRdb proposes TRBD1, but this gene call is untestable without DNA. This CDR3 contains 13 residues. CDR3 sequence: CASSNDRDTEAFF.

The gene calls are TRBV24-1 and TRBJ2-2; TCRdb lists TRBD2, though no DNA is available to test this call. CDR3 length: 12 amino acids. Germline CDR1 and CDR2: KGHDR and SFDVKD. The CDR3: CATSRGTRELFF.

The chain combines TRBV12-3 or TRBV12-4 with TRBJ1-1. This CDR3 is built from 15 residues. CDR3 sequence reads: CASSWVATLNTEAFF.

The chain uses TRBV7-3 and TRBJ2-5; no DNA is available, so the TRBD2 call from TCRdb remains unchecked. Germline CDR1 and CDR2: SGHTA and FQGTGA. The CDR3 sequence is 15 residues long. This CDR3 reads CASSPSLGQQETQYF.

The chain is built from TRBV7-9 and TRBJ2-3. Looked up from germline, CDR1 is SEHNR and CDR2 is FQNEAQ (reference sequence). The length of the CDR3 is 15 residues. The CDR3 region is CASSSLGSSTDTQYF.

The chain uses TRBV6-5 and TRBJ2-3; TCRdb proposes TRBD1, but this gene call is untestable without DNA. The CDR3 loop spans 15 amino acids. CDR1 and CDR2 (germline): MNHEY, SVGAGI. The CDR3 here is CASSYGGGGTDTQYF.

The J gene is TRBJ1-1, the V gene TRBV7-9; the TCRdb call, TRBD1, lacks DNA for checking. Germline lookup yields CDR1 SEHNR and CDR2 FQNEAQ (reference sequence). CDR3 length equals 14 residues. CDR3 loop: CASSFEGNLLEAFF.

The V call is TRBV3-1, the J call TRBJ2-1; TCRdb proposes TRBD2, but this gene call is untestable without DNA. Germline CDR1 and CDR2: LGHDT and YNNKEL (reference sequence). The CDR3 runs to 17 residues. CDR3 protein: CASSLPLARGSYNEQFF.

The chain combines TRBV29-1 with TRBJ1-1. In germline, CDR1 is SQVTM, CDR2 ANQGSEA. This CDR3 is built from 12 residues. The CDR3 sequence: CSVEGVPNEAFF.

The J gene is TRBJ2-5, the V gene TRBV5-6; with no DNA, the TCRdb D assignment of TRBD1 cannot be verified. CDR1 and CDR2 (germline): SGHDT, YYEEEE. The CDR3 covers 13 residues. The CDR3 is CASTGSLGETQYF.

This chain joins TRBV6-5 and TRBJ2-6. Germline V gene sequence: CDR1 MNHEY, CDR2 SVGAGI. The CDR3 totals 16 residues. The CDR3 loop reads CASSQRRFSGANVLTF.

The chain combines TRBV12-3 or TRBV12-4 with TRBJ1-1; the D call from TCRdb, TRBD1, cannot be confirmed without DNA. The CDR3 has 11 amino acids. The CDR3 spells CASSLDRGAFF.

The chain couples TRBV7-9 to TRBJ2-7; without DNA, the TCRdb call of TRBD2 cannot be checked. CDR1 and CDR2 (germline): SEHNR, FQNEAQ (reference sequence). This CDR3 region has 14 residues. The CDR3 is CASSTRLAGVKQYF.

The chain is built from TRBV10-3 and TRBJ1-2; TCRdb reports TRBD1, a call that lacks DNA to check it against. This CDR3 contains 14 residues. The germline gives CDR1 ENHRY, CDR2 SYGVKD. CDR3: CAITTMGQGRGYTF.

The chain uses TRBV5-1 and TRBJ2-2; the TCRdb D gene call, TRBD1, has no DNA to confirm it. The CDR3 is made up of 17 amino acids. Per the germline V gene, CDR1 is SGHRS and CDR2 is YFSETQ. CDR3 region: CASSSAPMRGNTGELFF. The full variable domain, with the rest looked up from reference TRBV5-1 and TRBJ2-2, is KAGVTQTPRYLIKTRGQQVTLSCSPISGHRSVSWYQQTPGQGLQFLFEYFSETQRNKGNFPGRFSGRQFSNSRSEMNVSTLELGDSALYLCASSSAPMRGNTGELFFGEGSRLTVL.

The genes are TRBV19 and TRBJ2-5; TCRdb's assignment of TRBD2 cannot be checked, as there is no DNA. CDR3 size: 14 residues. Germline assignment: CDR1 LNHDA and CDR2 SQIVND (reference sequence). The CDR3 reads CASRTSGTRETQYF.

The chain is built from TRBV29-1 and TRBJ2-3; TCRdb names TRBD2, which stays unverified in the absence of DNA. The CDR3 totals 16 residues. Germline V gene lookup returns CDR1 SQVTM and CDR2 ANQGSEA. The CDR3 loop reads CSVASKVSGSPDTQYF.

This CDR3 reads CASSPGQQISGNTIYF. The chain couples TRBV2 to TRBJ1-3; TCRdb picks TRBD1, but there is no DNA to check that call. CDR3 length: 16 residues. Germline assignment: CDR1 SNHLY and CDR2 FYNNEI.

The rearrangement links TRBV2 to TRBJ2-7. CDR1 is SNHLY and CDR2 is FYNNEI in the germline V gene. The CDR3 spans 14 residues. The CDR3 here is CARTKGRGSYEQYF.

This chain joins TRBV6-2 or TRBV6-3 and TRBJ2-3. The CDR3 has 17 residues. Germline V CDR1 and CDR2: MNHEY, SVGEGT. CDR3 residues: CASSYSSPVLTTDTQYF.